The 3 T cell receptor beta chains in this list originate from one sample, sequenced in a study of a mutant IDH1 vaccine in newly diagnosed glioma. Profiling relied on immunoSEQ multiplex PCR, and the TCRdb table lists in-frame clones only, not all of them. This repertoire shows 85,000 to 100,000 clones, about four fifths found once; its top ten account for around 7%. Time point indicated: baseline, week 1 (first vaccination visit). The sample's treatment: pre-vaccination baseline after standard-of-care therapy. The material sequenced was PBMCs, taken from a glioma patient treated with radiotherapy, temozolomide or both. These receptor sequences come from a man aged 35 to 55 with glioma.

The rearrangement uses TRBV19 and TRBJ1-1; TRBD1 matches at 10 bases. The junction had 7 bases not matched to a gene; V was cut back by 5 bases and J by 4 bases. This CDR3 spans 15 amino acids. Germline assignment: CDR1 LNHDA and CDR2 SQIVND (reference sequence). CDR3 in amino acids: CASSGRQGARTEAFF. As DNA, the CDR3 is TGTGCCAGTAGTGGACGACAGGGGGCGCGCACTGAAGCTTTCTTT.

Regarding this clone: Other nucleotide sequences from this sample produce the same CDR3. J is TRBJ1-5 and V is TRBV2; D gene ambiguous. This CDR3 has 13 residues. V lost 6 bases and J lost 0, with 6 bases in between. From germline, CDR1 is SNHLY and CDR2 FYNNEI. CDR3 DNA: TGTGCCAGCAGGCGCGATAGCAATCAGCCCCAGCATTTT. It encodes CASRRDSNQPQHF.

V gene TRBV28 combines with J gene TRBJ1-1, with 7 positions matching TRBD1. CDR1 is MDHEN and CDR2 is SYDVKM in the germline V gene. J gave up 4 bases and V 10 bases, and 6 bases lay outside the gene matches. The CDR3 runs to 12 residues. The CDR3 nucleotides read TGTGCCACCCGACAGGGACGCACTGAAGCTTTCTTT. Its translation is CATRQGRTEAFF.